The 2 T cell receptor beta chains presented below share a single source sample, sequenced in a study of OX40 agonist ivuxolimab in advanced cancers. Generated by immunoSEQ multiplex PCR, the TCRdb table keeps only in-frame clones and is missing some. This sample yields around 84,000 clones, of which around 80% are seen a single time; 0.45% to 0.65% belongs to the top ten. The specimen was CD4+ or CD8+ T cells sorted from blood, collected in a trial of the OX40 agonist ivuxolimab. These receptors were collected from an adult with an advanced solid tumor such as melanoma, head and neck, liver or kidney cancer.

This rearrangement joins TRBV25-1 to TRBJ1-6; D unclear. CDR3 length equals 15 residues. Germline CDR1 MGHDK, CDR2 SYGVNS. V lost 3 bases to trimming and J lost 1 base, with 7 bases between them. CDR3 residues: CASSDLQSYNSPLHF. CDR3 bases: TGTGCCAGCAGTGATTTACAGTCCTATAATTCACCCCTCCACTTT.

This clone was observed a few times. The chain carries TRBV7-9 and TRBJ1-1, with 9 bases fitting TRBD1. The CDR3 has 16 amino acids. The J segment lost 1 base and the V segment lost 6 bases, leaving 9 bases of the junction unmatched. Germline V gene data show CDR1 as SEHNR and CDR2 as FQNEAQ (reference sequence). CDR3 DNA: TGTGCCAGCAGACCCAACCCGGGACAGGGGAACACTGAAGCTTTCTTT. It specifies CASRPNPGQGNTEAFF. Supplemented by reference TRBV7-9 and TRBJ1-1, the full variable domain reads DTGVSQNPRHKITKRGQNVTFRCDPISEHNRLYWYRQTLGQGPEFLTYFQNEAQLEKSRLLSDRFSAERPKGSFSTLEIQRTEQGDSAMYLCASRPNPGQGNTEAFFGQGTRLTVV.